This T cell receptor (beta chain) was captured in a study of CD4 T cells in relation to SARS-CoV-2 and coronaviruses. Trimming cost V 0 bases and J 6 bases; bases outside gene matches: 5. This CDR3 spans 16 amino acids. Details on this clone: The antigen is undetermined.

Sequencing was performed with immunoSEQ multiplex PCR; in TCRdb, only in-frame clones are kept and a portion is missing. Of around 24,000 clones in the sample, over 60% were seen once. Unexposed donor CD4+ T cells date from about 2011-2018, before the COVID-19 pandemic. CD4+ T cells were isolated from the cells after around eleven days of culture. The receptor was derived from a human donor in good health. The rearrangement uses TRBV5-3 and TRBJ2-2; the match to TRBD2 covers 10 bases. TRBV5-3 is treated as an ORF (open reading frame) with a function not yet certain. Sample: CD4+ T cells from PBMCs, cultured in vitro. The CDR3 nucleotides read TGTGCCAGAAGCTTGGTGACTAGCGGGTTCCCCGGGGAGCTGTTTTTT. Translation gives CARSLVTSGFPGELFF.